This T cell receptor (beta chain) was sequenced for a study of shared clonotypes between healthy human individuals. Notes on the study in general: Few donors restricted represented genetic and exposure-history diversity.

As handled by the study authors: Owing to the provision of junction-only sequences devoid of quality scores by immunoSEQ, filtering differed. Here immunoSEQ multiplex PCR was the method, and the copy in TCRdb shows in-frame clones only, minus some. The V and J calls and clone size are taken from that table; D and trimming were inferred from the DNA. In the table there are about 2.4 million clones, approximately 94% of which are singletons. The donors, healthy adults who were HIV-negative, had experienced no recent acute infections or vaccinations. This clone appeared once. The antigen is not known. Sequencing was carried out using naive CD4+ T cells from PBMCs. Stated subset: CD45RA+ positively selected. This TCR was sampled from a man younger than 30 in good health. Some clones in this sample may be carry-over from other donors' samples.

CDR3 region: CASSEAIWRDSYEQYF. The CDR3 DNA is TGTGCCAGCAGTGAAGCTATTTGGCGGGACTCCTACGAGCAGTACTTC. The chain employs TRBV6-1 and TRBJ2-7; D might be TRBD2 (6 bases). This CDR3 is 16 amino acids long. Germline V gene sequence: CDR1 MNHNS, CDR2 SASEGT. The V end was cut by 0 bases, the J end by 0 bases, with 12 bases between.